The 4 T cell receptor beta chains given below trace back to one sample, sequenced in a study of blood T cell repertoires in COVID-19. The repertoire was sequenced with immunoSEQ multiplex PCR; TCRdb's copy has only in-frame clones and lacks some. Among some 290,000 clones, 87% were seen once, and the ten largest hold about 2.2%. Input material: peripheral blood. The receptors stem from a woman in her forties or fifties who had recovered from COVID-19.

The rearrangement joins TRBV10-2 to TRBJ2-1, with 8 nucleotides matching TRBD2. V was clipped by 7 bases and J by 7 bases; unmatched bases: 12. There are 15 residues in the CDR3. Germline V gene lookup returns CDR1 WSHSY and CDR2 SAAADI. The chain's CDR3 is CASKPERGGRNEQFF. CDR3 coding DNA: TGCGCCAGCAAGCCTGAACGGGGGGGCCGAAATGAGCAGTTCTTC.

The chain links TRBV5-1 to TRBJ2-2; D not resolved. Germline values: CDR1 SGHRS, CDR2 YFSETQ. V was shortened by 1 base and J by 7 bases, with 17 bases between the two germline ends. The CDR3 sequence is 16 residues long. CDR3 in amino acids: CASSLSTSLLGGELFF. Written as DNA, the CDR3 is TGCGCCAGCAGCTTGTCCACCTCACTGCTAGGCGGGGAGCTGTTTTTT.

As DNA, the CDR3 is TGTGCCAGCAGTGAAAGACTACAGGGGGCCAAAGGGACTACGAAGCAGTACTTC. This gives the protein CASSERLQGAKGTTKQYF. This chain links TRBV2 with TRBJ2-7; TRBD1 matches at 9 bases. Germline CDR1 is SNHLY and CDR2 is FYNNEI. V lost 2 bases, J lost 8 bases, and 19 bases stayed unmatched. The CDR3 loop spans 18 amino acids.

The chain is built from TRBV18 and TRBJ1-1; D remains unclear. Trimming took off 3 bases at V and 0 bases at J, with 14 bases between the two ends. There are 16 residues in the CDR3. Germline CDR1 and CDR2: KGHSH and LQKENI. The CDR3 DNA is TGTGCCAGCTCACCTTCTAGTAGTCTCATGAACACTGAAGCTTTCTTT. This sequence encodes CASSPSSSLMNTEAFF. The full variable domain, in which reference TRBV18 and TRBJ1-1 provide the parts outside the CDR3, is NAGVMQNPRHLVRRRGQEARLRCSPMKGHSHVYWYRQLPEEGLKFMVYLQKENIIDESGMPKERFSAEFPKEGPSILRIQQVVRGDSAAYFCASSPSSSLMNTEAFFGQGTRLTVV.